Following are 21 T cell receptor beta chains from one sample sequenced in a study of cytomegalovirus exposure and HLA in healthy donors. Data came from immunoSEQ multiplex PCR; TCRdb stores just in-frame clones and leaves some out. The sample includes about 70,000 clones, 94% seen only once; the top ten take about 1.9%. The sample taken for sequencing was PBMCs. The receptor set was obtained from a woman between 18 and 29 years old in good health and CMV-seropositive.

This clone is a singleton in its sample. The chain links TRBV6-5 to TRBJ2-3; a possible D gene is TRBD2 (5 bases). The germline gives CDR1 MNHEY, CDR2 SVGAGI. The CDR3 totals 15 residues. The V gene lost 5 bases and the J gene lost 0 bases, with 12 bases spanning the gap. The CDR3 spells CASSPPSGSTDTQYF. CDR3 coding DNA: TGTGCCAGCAGTCCCCCCAGCGGTAGCACAGATACGCAGTATTTT.

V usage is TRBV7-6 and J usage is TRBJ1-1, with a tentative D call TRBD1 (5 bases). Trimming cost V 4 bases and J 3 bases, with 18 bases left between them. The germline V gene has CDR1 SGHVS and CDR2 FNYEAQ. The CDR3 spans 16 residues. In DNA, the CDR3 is TGTGCCAGCAGCTCCCTAGACGGGGGTTCGGACACTGAAGCTTTCTTT. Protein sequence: CASSSLDGGSDTEAFF.

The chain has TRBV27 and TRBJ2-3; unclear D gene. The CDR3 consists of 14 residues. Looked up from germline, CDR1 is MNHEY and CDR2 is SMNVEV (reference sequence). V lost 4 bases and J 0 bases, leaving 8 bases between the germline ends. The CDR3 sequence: CASSSLPSTDTQYF. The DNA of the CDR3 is TGTGCCAGCAGTTCCCTACCTAGCACAGATACGCAGTATTTT.

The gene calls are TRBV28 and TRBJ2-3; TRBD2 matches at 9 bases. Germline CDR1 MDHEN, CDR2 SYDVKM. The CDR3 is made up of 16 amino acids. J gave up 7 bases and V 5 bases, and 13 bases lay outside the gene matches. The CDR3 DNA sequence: TGTGCCAGCAGTCCTTTTGGGCGGGAGGGCCAGAATACGCAGTATTTT. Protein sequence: CASSPFGREGQNTQYF.

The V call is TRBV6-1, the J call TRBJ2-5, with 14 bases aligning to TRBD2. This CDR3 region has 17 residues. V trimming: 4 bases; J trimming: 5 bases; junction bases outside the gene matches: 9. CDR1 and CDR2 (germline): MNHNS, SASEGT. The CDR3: CASSVGLAGVAVETQYF. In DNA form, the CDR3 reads TGTGCCAGCAGTGTGGGACTAGCGGGGGTTGCGGTTGAGACCCAGTACTTC.

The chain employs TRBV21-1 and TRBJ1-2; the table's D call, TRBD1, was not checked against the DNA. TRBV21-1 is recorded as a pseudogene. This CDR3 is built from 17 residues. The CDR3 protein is CASLLGQTLLANYGYTF. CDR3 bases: TGTGCCAGCCTGCTGGGACAGACGCTACTTGCTAACTATGGCTACACCTTC.

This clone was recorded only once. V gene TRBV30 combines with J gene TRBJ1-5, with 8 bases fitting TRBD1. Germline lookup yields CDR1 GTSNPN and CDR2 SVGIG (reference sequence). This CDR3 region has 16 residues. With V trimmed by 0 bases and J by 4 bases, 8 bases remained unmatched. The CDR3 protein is CAWSVRGQVLNQPQHF. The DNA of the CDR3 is TGTGCCTGGAGTGTTCGGGGACAGGTACTAAATCAGCCCCAGCATTTT.

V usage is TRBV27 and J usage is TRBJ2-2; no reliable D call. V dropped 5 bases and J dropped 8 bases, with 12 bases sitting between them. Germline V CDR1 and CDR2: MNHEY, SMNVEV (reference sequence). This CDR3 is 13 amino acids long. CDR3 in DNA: TGTGCCAGCAGTCCCCGTCCCGAGGGGGAGCTGTTTTTT. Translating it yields CASSPRPEGELFF.

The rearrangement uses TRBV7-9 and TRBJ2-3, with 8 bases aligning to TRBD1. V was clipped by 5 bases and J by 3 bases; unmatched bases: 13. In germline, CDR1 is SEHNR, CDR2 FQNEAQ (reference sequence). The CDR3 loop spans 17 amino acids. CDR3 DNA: TGTGCCAGCAGCCCAAAAGGACAGGGCCGGGCAACAGATACGCAGTATTTT. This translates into CASSPKGQGRATDTQYF.

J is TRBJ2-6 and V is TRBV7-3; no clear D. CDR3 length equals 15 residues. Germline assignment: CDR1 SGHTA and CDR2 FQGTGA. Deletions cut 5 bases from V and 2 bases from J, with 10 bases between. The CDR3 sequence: CASSLVVAGANVLTF. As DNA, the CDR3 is TGTGCCAGCAGCCTAGTCGTGGCTGGGGCCAACGTCCTGACTTTC.

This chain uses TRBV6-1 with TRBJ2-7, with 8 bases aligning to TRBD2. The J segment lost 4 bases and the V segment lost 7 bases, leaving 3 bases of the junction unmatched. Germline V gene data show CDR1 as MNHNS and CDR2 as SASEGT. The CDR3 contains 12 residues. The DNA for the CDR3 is TGTGCCAGCACCTCGGGGGGGTACGAGCAGTACTTC. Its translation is CASTSGGYEQYF.

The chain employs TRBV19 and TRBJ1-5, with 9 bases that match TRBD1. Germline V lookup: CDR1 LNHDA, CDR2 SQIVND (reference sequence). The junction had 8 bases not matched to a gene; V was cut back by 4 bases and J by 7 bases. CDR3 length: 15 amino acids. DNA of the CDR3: TGTGCCAGTAGTACCTATACAGGGGGCGGGCAGCCCCAGCATTTT. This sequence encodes CASSTYTGGGQPQHF.

CDR3 protein: CATSRDTDRRSEKLFF. CDR3 nucleotide sequence: TGTGCCACCAGCAGAGATACGGACAGGCGATCGGAAAAACTGTTTTTT. The chain links TRBV15 to TRBJ1-4, with 7 bases aligning to TRBD1. Germline assignment: CDR1 LNHNV and CDR2 YYDKDF (reference sequence). This CDR3 region has 16 residues. V dropped 0 bases and J dropped 8; count of bases not matched to a gene: 9.

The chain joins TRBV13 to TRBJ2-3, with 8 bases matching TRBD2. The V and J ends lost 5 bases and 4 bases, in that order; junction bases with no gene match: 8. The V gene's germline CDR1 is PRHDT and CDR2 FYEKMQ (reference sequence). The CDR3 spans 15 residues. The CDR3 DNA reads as TGTGCCAGCAGCCCTTTCGGACTAGCAGCAGATACGCAGTATTTT. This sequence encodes CASSPFGLAADTQYF.

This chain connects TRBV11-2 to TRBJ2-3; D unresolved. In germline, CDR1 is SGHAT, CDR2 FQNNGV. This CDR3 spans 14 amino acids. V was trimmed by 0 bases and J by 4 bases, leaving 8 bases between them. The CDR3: CASSLDRLSDTQYF. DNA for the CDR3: TGTGCCAGCAGCTTAGACAGATTATCAGATACGCAGTATTTT.

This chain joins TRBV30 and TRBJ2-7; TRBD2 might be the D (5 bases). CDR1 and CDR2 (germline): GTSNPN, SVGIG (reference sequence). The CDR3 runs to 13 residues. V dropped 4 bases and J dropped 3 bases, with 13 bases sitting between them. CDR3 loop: CAWIAPGFYEQYF. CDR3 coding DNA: TGTGCCTGGATTGCTCCGGGGTTCTACGAGCAGTACTTC.

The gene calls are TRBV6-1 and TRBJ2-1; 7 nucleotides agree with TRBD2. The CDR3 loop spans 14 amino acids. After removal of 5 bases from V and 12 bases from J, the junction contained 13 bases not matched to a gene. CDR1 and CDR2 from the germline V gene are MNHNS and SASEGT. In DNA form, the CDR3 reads TGTGCCAGCAGTAGCCGGGACGGGAGGCCTCGGCAGTTCTTC. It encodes CASSSRDGRPRQFF.

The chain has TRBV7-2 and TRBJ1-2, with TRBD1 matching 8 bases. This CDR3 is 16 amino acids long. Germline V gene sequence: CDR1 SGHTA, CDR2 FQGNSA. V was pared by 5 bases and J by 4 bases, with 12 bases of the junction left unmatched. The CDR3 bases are TGTGCCAGCAGCCTGTGGGCGGGACAGGAGATCTATGGCTACACCTTC. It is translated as CASSLWAGQEIYGYTF. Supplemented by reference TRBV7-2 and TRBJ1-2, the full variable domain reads GAGVSQSPSNKVTEKGKDVELRCDPISGHTALYWYRQSLGQGLEFLIYFQGNSAPDKSGLPSDRFSAERTGGSVSTLTIQRTQQEDSAVYLCASSLWAGQEIYGYTFGSGTRLTVV.

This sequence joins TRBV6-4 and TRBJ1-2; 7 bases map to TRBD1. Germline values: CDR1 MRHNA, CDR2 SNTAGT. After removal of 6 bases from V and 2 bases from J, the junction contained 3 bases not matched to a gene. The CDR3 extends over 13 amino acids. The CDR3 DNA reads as TGTGCCAGCAGCGAGACAGGGAACTATGGCTACACCTTC. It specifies CASSETGNYGYTF.

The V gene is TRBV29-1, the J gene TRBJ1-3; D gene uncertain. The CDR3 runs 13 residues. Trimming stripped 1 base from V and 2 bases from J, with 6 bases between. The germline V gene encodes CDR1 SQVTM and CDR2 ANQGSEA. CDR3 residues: CSVEAVAGNTIYF. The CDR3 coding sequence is TGCAGCGTTGAAGCAGTCGCTGGAAACACCATATATTTT.

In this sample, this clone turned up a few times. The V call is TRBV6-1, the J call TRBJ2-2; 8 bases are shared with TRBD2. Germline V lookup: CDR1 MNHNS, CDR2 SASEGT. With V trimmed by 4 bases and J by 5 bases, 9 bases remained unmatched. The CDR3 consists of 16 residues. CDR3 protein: CASSGEAGVSTGELFF. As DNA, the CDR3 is TGTGCCAGCAGTGGCGAAGCGGGGGTGTCGACCGGGGAGCTGTTTTTT.